This T cell receptor (beta chain) was recovered during a study of cytomegalovirus exposure and HLA in healthy donors. The primer mix had 60 Vbeta and 13 Jbeta primers. The protocol was immunoSEQ multiplex PCR, while the TCRdb copy is restricted to in-frame clones and leaves out a portion. This listing includes around 80,000 clones. Trimming removed 0 bases at V and 4 bases at J, with 12 bases between. The CDR3 is made up of 15 amino acids. The germline CDR1 and CDR2 sequences are MGHRA and YSYEKL. The receptor was derived from a man aged 35-49 years in good health and CMV-seronegative. Sequencing was done on a sample of PBMCs. The rearrangement links TRBV4-1 to TRBJ1-2; TRBD1 might be the D (5 bases). CDR3 nucleotides: TGCGCCAGCAGCCAAGATAGGGCAGGGATCTATGGCTACACCTTC. Its translation is CASSQDRAGIYGYTF.